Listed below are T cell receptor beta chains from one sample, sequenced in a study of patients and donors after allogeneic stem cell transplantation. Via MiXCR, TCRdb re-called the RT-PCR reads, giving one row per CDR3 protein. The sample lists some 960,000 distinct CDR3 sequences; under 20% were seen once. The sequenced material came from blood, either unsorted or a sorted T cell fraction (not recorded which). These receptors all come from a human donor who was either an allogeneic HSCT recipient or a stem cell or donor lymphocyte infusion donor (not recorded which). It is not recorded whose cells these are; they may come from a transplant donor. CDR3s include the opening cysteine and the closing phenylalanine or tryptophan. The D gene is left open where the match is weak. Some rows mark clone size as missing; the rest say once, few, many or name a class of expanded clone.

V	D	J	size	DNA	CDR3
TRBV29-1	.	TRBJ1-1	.	TGCAGCGTTGCCCGGGATGAAGCTTTCTTT	CSVARDEAFF
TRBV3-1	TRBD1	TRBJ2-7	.	TGTGCCAGCAGCCAGCTATTCAGGGGGTCCTACGAGCAGTACTTC	CASSQLFRGSYEQYF
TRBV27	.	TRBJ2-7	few	TGTGCCAGCAGTTTAAACTTAATGGCCTACGAGCAGTACTTC	CASSLNLMAYEQYF
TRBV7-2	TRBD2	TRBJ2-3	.	TGTGCCAGCAGCTCTCTAGCGGGGGCGACCACAGATACGCAGTATTTT	CASSSLAGATTDTQYF
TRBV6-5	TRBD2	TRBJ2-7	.	TGTGCCAGCAGTTACTCCCTTTTAGCGGGAGATTTCTACGAGCAGTACTTC	CASSYSLLAGDFYEQYF
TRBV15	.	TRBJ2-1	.	TGTGCCACCAGCAGAGAAGTGGGATTCACAAATGAGCAGTTCTTC	CATSREVGFTNEQFF
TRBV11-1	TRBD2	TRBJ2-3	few	TGTGCCAGCAGCTTTAGCGGGAGGCCCACCTTTATCACAGATACGCAGTATTTT	CASSFSGRPTFITDTQYF
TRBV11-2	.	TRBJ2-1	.	TGTGCCAGCAGCCGACCGTGGAGGGAAGTCGACAATGAGCAGTTCTTC	CASSRPWREVDNEQFF
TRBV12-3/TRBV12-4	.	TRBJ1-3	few	TGTGCCAGCATTTCTGGGTCGGCTGGAAACACCATATATTTT	CASISGSAGNTIYF
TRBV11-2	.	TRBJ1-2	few	TGTGCCAGCAGCTTACGGGGGGGTCTCGGCTACACCTTC	CASSLRGGLGYTF
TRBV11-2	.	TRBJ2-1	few	TGTGCCAGCAGCCCACCTGTTGGGGGCGTTGAGCAGTTCTTC	CASSPPVGGVEQFF
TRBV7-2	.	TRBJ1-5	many	TGTGCCAGCAGCTTATTACGGTTCAATCAGCCCCAGCATTTT	CASSLLRFNQPQHF
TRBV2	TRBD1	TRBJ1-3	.	TGTGCCAGCCGGGGGACAGGGGTGGATAACACCATATATTTT	CASRGTGVDNTIYF
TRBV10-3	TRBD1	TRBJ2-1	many	TGTGCCATCAGTGAGTCGGGGGACAGCTACAATGAGCAGTTCTTC	CAISESGDSYNEQFF
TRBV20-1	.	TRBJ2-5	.	TGCAGTGCTGTGGAAGAGACCCAGTACTTC	CSAVEETQYF
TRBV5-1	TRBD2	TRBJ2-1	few	TGCGCCAGCAGCTTAAACCCCGGGACTAGCGGGGGGAATGAGCAGTTCTTC	CASSLNPGTSGGNEQFF
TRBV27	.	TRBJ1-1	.	TGTGCCAGCAGTTTAGGGACACATACTGAAGCTTTCTTT	CASSLGTHTEAFF
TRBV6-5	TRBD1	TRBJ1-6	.	TGTGCCAGCAGTTACCGTCGACAGGGCTGGAATTCACCCCTCCACTTT	CASSYRRQGWNSPLHF
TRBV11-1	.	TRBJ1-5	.	TGTGCCAGCAGCTTAGGGGATTTCAGGGGCCATAGCAATCAGCCCCAGCATTTT	CASSLGDFRGHSNQPQHF
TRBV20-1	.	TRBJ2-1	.	TGCAGTGCTATTTTAGCGGAAGGCTCCTACAATGAGCAGTTCTTC	CSAILAEGSYNEQFF
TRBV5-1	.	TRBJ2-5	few	TGCGCCAGCAGCTTGGGCAGGGCCCAACAAGAGACCCAGTACTTC	CASSLGRAQQETQYF
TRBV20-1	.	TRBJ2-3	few	TGCAGTGCTAGAGATTGGGGCAGGGATATTTCAGATACGCAGTATTTT	CSARDWGRDISDTQYF
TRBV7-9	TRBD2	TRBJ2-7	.	TGTGCCAGCAGTCAAACCGGGACTAGCGGTTCCTACGAGCAGTACTTC	CASSQTGTSGSYEQYF
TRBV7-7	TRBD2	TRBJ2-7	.	TGTGCCAGCAGTTTGAGGGAGGGTGTAGAGCAGTACTTC	CASSLREGVEQYF
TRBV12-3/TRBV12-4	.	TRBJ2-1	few	TGTGCCAGCAGCCACGACAGTGGGCCGATTGAGCAGTTCTTC	CASSHDSGPIEQFF
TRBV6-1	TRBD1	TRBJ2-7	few	TGTGCCAGCAGGGGCCCCGGGACAGTAATCCACGAGCAGTACTTC	CASRGPGTVIHEQYF
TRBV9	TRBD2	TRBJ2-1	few	TGTGCCAGCAGCCCCCGGCGGGGGTCCTACAATGAGCAGTTCTTC	CASSPRRGSYNEQFF
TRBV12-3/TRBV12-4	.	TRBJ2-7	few	TGTGCCAGCAGTTTAACGAGGCGTGAAGAGCAGTACTTC	CASSLTRREEQYF
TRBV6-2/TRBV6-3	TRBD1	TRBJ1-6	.	TGTGCCAGCAGTTCCGACAGGGGAGGGTCACCCCTCCACTTT	CASSSDRGGSPLHF
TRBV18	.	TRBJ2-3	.	TGTGCCAGCTCACCTTGGGGTGCAGATACGCAGTATTTT	CASSPWGADTQYF
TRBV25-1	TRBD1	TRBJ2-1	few	TGTGCCAGCAGTGAATTCAACAGGGGCTCCTACAATGAGCAGTTCTTC	CASSEFNRGSYNEQFF
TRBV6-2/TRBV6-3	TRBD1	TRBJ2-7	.	TGTGCCAGCAGTTACGTGGACAGGGGCGCCTACGAGCAGTACTTC	CASSYVDRGAYEQYF
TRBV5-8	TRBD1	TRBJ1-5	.	TGTGCCAGCAGCAACCACGTCGGGACAGGGAAACAGCCCCAGCATTTT	CASSNHVGTGKQPQHF
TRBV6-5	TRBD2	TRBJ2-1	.	TGTGCCAGCAGTTACGCGGGTCCCCCGGTTAGCGGGGTCTACAATGAGCAGTTCTTC	CASSYAGPPVSGVYNEQFF
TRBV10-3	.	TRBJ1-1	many	TGTGCCATCCGGGGGCAAGCTGAAGCTTTCTTT	CAIRGQAEAFF
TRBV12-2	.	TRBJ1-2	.	TGTGCAAGTCGCTGTCAGGGGGCGCGTAGTGGCTACACCTTC	CASRCQGARSGYTF
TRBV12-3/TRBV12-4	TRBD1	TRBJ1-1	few	TGTGCCAGCAGGGGGGGGGACAGGGGCACTGAAGCTTTCTTT	CASRGGDRGTEAFF
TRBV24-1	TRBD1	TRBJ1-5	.	TGTGCCACCAGCCCAGGGGGCGCAAATAATCAGCCCCAGCATTTT	CATSPGGANNQPQHF
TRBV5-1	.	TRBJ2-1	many	TGCGCCAGCAGCTTGGACAGGGACCCAAATTACAATGAGCAGTTCTTC	CASSLDRDPNYNEQFF
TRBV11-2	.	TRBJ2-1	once	TGTGCCAGCAGCTACAGGGTAACATCCTACAATGAGCAGTTCTTC	CASSYRVTSYNEQFF
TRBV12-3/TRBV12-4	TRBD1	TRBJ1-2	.	TGTGCCAGCAGTGCAGGGGGCGAAGGGAGCTATGGCTACACCTTC	CASSAGGEGSYGYTF
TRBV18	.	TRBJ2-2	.	TGTGCCAGCTCACCACCGAGCACCGGGGAGCTGTTTTTT	CASSPPSTGELFF
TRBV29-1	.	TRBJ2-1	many	TGCAGCTCGGATCTCCCCAATGAGCAGTTCTTC	CSSDLPNEQFF
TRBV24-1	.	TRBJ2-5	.	TGTGCCACCAGTGACCCAGGGACTCACCAAGAGACCCAGTACTTC	CATSDPGTHQETQYF
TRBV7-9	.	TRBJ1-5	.	TGTGCCAGCAGCGCACAGGGGCCCCAGCATTTT	CASSAQGPQHF
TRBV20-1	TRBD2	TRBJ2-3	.	TGCAGTGCTTCTGGACTAGCGGGGGGGCGGGGCACAGATACGCAGTATTTT	CSASGLAGGRGTDTQYF
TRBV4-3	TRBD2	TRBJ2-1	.	TGCGCCAGCAGCCAAGAGAGTGCTAGCGGGGTTGAGCAGTTCTTC	CASSQESASGVEQFF
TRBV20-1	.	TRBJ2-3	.	TGCAGTGCCAGAAGTGTAGCGGATACGCAGTATTTT	CSARSVADTQYF
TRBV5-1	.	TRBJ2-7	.	TGCGCCAGCAGCTTGGAGCCAGGGAAGGGCTTACAGCAGTACTTC	CASSLEPGKGLQQYF
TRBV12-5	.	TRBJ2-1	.	TGTGCTAGTGGTTTGGGTCGGACAGAGAATGAGCAGTTCTTC	CASGLGRTENEQFF
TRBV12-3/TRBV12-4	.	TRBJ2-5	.	TGTGCCAGCAGTTTATCGACAGCAGAGACCCAGTACTTC	CASSLSTAETQYF
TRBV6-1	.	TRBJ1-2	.	TGTGCCAGCAGTGAATTAGGGGCAGCTTATGGCTACACCTTC	CASSELGAAYGYTF
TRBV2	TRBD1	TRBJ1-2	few	TGTGCCAGCAGTGAACAGGGGGCGCGAGGGAACTATGGCTACACCTTC	CASSEQGARGNYGYTF
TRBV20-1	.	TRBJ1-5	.	TGCAGCCCAACGGGGCGCAGCAATCAGCCCCAGCATTTT	CSPTGRSNQPQHF